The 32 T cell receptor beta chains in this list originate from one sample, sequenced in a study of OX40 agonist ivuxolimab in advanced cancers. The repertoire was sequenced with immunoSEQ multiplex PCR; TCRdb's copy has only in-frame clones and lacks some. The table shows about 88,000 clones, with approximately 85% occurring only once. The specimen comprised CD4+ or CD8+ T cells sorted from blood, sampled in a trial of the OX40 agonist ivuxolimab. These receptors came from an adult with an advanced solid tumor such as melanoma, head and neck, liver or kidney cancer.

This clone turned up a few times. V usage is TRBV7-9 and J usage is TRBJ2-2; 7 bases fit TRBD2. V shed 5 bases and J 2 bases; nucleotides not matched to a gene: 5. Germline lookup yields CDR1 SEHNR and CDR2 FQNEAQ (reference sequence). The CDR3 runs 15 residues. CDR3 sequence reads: CASSQLARNTGELFF. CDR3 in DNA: TGTGCCAGCAGCCAACTAGCGAGAAACACCGGGGAGCTGTTTTTT.

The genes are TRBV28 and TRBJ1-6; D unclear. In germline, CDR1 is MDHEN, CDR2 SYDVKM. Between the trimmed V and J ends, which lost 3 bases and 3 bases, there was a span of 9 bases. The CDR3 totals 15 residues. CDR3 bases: TGTGCCAGCAGTTTCAGGCAGGACTATAATTCACCCCTCCACTTT. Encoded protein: CASSFRQDYNSPLHF.

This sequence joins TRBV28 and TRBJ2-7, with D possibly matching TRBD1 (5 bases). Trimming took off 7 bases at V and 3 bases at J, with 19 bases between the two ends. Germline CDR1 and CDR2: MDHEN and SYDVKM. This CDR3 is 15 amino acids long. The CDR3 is CASNLGATAFYEQYF. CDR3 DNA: TGTGCCAGCAACCTAGGGGCGACTGCTTTCTACGAGCAGTACTTC. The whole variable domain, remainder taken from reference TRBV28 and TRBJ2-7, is DVKVTQSSRYLVKRTGEKVFLECVQDMDHENMFWYRQDPGLGLRLIYFSYDVKMKEKGDIPEGYSVSREKKERFSLILESASTNQTSMYLCASNLGATAFYEQYFGPGTRLTVT.

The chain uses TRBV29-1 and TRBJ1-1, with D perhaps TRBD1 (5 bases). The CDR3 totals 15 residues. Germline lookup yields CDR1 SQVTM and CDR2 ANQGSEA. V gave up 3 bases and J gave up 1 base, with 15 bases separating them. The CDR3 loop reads CSVDGSGGWNTEAFF. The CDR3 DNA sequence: TGCAGCGTTGATGGTTCTGGGGGTTGGAACACTGAAGCTTTCTTT.

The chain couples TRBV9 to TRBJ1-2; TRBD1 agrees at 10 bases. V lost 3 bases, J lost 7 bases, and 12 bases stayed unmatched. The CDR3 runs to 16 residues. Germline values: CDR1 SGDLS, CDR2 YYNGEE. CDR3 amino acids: CASSALSRDRGGGYTF. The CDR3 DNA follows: TGTGCCAGCAGCGCACTTTCCCGGGACAGGGGCGGTGGCTACACCTTC.

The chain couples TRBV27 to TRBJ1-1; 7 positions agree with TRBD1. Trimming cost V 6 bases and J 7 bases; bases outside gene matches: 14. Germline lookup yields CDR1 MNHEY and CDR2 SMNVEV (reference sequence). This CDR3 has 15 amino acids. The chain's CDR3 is CASSMGKGARVEAFF. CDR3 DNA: TGTGCCAGCAGCATGGGTAAGGGGGCCAGGGTTGAAGCTTTCTTT.

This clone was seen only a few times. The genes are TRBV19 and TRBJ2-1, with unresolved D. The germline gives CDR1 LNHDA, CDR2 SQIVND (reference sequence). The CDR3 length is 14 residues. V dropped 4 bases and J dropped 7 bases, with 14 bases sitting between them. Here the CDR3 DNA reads TGTGCCAGTAGTACACACGGCTACCCGAATGAGCAGTTCTTC. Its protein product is CASSTHGYPNEQFF.

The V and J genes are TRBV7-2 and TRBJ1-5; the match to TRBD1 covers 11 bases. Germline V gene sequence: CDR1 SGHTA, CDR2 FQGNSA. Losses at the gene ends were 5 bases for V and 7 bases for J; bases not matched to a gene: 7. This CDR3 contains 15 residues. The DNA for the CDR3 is TGTGCCAGCAGCCTGATGGGGACAGGGGGACAGCCCCAGCATTTT. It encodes CASSLMGTGGQPQHF.

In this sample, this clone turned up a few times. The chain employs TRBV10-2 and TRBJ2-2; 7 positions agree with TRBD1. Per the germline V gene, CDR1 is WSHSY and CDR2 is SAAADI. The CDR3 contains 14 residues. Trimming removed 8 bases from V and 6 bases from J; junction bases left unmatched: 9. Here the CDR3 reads CASHRGNNAGELFF. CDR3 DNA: TGCGCCAGCCACAGGGGAAATAACGCCGGGGAGCTGTTTTTT.

The CDR3 nucleotides read TGCGCCAGCAGCTTAATACCGCTAGATACGCAGTATTTT. This sequence encodes CASSLIPLDTQYF. This rearrangement joins TRBV5-1 to TRBJ2-3; D ambiguous. Looked up from germline, CDR1 is SGHRS and CDR2 is YFSETQ. The CDR3 spans 13 residues. Trimming removed 2 bases from V and 5 bases from J, with 9 bases in between.

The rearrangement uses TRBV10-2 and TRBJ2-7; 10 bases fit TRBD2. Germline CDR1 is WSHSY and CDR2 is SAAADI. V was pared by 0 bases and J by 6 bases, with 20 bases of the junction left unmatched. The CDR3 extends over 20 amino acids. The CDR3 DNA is TGCGCCAGCAGTGAGTCGAAGGTTAGCGGGAGGTCTCTGCTCGGGGGCGAGCAGTACTTC. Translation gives CASSESKVSGRSLLGGEQYF.

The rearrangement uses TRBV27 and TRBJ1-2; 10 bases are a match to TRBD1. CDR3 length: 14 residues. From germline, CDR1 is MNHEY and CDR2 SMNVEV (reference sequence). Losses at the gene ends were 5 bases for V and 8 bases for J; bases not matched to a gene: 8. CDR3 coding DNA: TGTGCCAGCAGTCCCGGGACAGGGGATAAGGGCTACACCTTC. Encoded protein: CASSPGTGDKGYTF.

DNA of the CDR3: TGCGCCAGCAGCTTCGGAAATGTTGATCAGCCCCAGCATTTT. Amino acid sequence: CASSFGNVDQPQHF. J is TRBJ1-5 and V is TRBV5-1, with unresolved D. Between the trimmed V and J ends, which lost 2 bases and 5 bases, there was a span of 11 bases. Per the germline V gene, CDR1 is SGHRS and CDR2 is YFSETQ. CDR3 length: 14 amino acids.

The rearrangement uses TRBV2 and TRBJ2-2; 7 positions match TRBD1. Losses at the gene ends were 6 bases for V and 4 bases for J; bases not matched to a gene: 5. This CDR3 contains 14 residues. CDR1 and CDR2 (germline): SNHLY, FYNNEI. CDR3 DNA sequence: TGTGCCAGCAGGACAGCAGGGGGCACCGGGGAGCTGTTTTTT. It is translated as CASRTAGGTGELFF.

The CDR3 is CAISDTKIGGDTQYF. The CDR3 region has the DNA TGTGCCATCAGTGATACCAAGATTGGGGGAGATACGCAGTATTTT. The J gene is TRBJ2-3, the V gene TRBV10-3; tentatively, D is TRBD1 or TRBD2 (5 bases each). V was clipped by 3 bases and J by 5 bases, with 15 bases between them. This CDR3 comprises 15 residues. The germline V gene encodes CDR1 ENHRY and CDR2 SYGVKD.

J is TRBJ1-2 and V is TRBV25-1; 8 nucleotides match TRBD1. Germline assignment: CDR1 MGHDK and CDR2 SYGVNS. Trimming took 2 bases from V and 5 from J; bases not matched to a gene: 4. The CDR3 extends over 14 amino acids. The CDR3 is CASSEAGGGYGYTF. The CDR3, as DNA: TGTGCCAGCAGTGAAGCAGGGGGCGGGTATGGCTACACCTTC.

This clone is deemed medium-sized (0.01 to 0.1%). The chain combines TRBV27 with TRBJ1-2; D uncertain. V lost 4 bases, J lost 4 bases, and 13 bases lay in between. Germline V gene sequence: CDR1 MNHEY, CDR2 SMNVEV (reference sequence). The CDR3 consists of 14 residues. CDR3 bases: TGTGCCAGCAGTTACAAATCAGACGCCTATGGCTACACCTTC. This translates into CASSYKSDAYGYTF.

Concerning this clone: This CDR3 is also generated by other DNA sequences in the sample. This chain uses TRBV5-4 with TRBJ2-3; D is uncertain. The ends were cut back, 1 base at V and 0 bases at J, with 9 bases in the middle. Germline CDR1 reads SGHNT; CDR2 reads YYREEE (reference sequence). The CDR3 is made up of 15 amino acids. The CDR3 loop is CASSLRATSTDTQYF. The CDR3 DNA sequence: TGTGCCAGCAGCTTGCGTGCTACTAGCACAGATACGCAGTATTTT.

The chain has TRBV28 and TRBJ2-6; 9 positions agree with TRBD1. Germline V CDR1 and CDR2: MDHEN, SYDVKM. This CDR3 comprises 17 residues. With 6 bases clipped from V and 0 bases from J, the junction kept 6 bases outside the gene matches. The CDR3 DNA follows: TGTGCCAGCAGCCACGGACAGGGGATCTCTGGGGCCAACGTCCTGACTTTC. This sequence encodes CASSHGQGISGANVLTF.

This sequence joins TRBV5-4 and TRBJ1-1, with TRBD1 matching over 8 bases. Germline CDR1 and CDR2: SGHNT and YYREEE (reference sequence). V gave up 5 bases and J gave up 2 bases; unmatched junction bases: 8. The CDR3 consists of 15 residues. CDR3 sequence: CASRLDRGANTEAFF. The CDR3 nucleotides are TGTGCCAGCAGACTCGACAGGGGAGCTAACACTGAAGCTTTCTTT.

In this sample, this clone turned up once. CDR3 in amino acids: CASSTGGRTDTQYF. The CDR3 DNA sequence: TGCGCCAGCAGCACGGGGGGGCGGACAGATACGCAGTATTTT. The chain uses TRBV5-1 and TRBJ2-3, with TRBD2 identical over 8 bases. The CDR3 runs to 14 residues. J was trimmed by 3 bases and V by 4 bases; bases with no gene match: 4. The germline V gene encodes CDR1 SGHRS and CDR2 YFSETQ. The full variable domain, completed using reference TRBV5-1 and TRBJ2-3, is KAGVTQTPRYLIKTRGQQVTLSCSPISGHRSVSWYQQTPGQGLQFLFEYFSETQRNKGNFPGRFSGRQFSNSRSEMNVSTLELGDSALYLCASSTGGRTDTQYFGPGTRLTVL.

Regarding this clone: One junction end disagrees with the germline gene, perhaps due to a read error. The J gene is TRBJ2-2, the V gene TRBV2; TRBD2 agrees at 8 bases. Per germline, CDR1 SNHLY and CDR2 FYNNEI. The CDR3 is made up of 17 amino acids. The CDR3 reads CASCEFGRGANTGELFF. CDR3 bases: TGTGCCAGCTGTGAGTTCGGGCGGGGGGCGAACACCGGGGAGCTGTTTTTT. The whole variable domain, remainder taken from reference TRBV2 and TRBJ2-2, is EPEVTQTPSHQVTQMGQEVILRCVPISNHLYFYWYRQILGQKVEFLVSFYNNEISEKSEIFDDQFSVERPDGSNFTLKIRSTKLEDSAMYFCASCEFGRGANTGELFFGEGSRLTVL.

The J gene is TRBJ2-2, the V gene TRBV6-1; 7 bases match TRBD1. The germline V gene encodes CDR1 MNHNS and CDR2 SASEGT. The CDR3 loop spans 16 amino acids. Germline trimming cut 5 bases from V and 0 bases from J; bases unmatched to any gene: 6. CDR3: CASSKDRVANTGELFF. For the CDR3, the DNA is TGTGCCAGCAGTAAAGACAGGGTCGCGAACACCGGGGAGCTGTTTTTT.

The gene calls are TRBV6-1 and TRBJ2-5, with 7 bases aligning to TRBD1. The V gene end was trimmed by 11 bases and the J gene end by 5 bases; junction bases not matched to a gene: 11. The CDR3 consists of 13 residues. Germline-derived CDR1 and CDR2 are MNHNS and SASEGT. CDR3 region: CAGKITRGETQYF. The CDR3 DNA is TGTGCCGGAAAGATCACCAGGGGGGAGACCCAGTACTTC.

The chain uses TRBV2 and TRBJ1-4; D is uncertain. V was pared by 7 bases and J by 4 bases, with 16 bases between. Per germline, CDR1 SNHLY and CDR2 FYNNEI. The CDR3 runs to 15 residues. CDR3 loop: CASKNGPARNEKLFF. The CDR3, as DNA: TGTGCCAGCAAAAACGGGCCTGCACGTAATGAAAAACTGTTTTTT.

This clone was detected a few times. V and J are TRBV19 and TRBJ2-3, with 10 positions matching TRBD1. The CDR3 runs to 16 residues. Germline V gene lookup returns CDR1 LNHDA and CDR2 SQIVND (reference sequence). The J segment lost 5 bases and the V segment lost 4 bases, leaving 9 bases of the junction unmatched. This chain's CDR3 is CASSTPGQGSGDTQYF. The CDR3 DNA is TGTGCCAGTAGTACCCCGGGACAGGGGAGTGGAGATACGCAGTATTTT. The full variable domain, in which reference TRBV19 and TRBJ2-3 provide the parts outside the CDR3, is DGGITQSPKYLFRKEGQNVTLSCEQNLNHDAMYWYRQDPGQGLRLIYYSQIVNDFQKGDIAEGYSVSREKKESFPLTVTSAQKNPTAFYLCASSTPGQGSGDTQYFGPGTRLTVL.

CDR3 amino acids: CATSVNNSPLHF. The CDR3, as DNA: TGTGCCACCTCAGTAAATAATTCACCCCTCCACTTT. The chain links TRBV28 to TRBJ1-6; D not certain. V was clipped by 10 bases and J by 5 bases, with 9 bases between them. The germline CDR1 and CDR2 sequences are MDHEN and SYDVKM. The CDR3 runs to 12 residues. Full variable domain (remainder filled in from reference TRBV28 and TRBJ1-6): DVKVTQSSRYLVKRTGEKVFLECVQDMDHENMFWYRQDPGLGLRLIYFSYDVKMKEKGDIPEGYSVSREKKERFSLILESASTNQTSMYLCATSVNNSPLHFGNGTRLTVT.

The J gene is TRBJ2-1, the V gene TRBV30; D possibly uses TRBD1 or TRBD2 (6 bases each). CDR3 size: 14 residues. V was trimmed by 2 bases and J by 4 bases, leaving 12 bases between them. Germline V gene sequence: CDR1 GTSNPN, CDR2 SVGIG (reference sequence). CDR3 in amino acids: CAWSRGVVYNEQFF. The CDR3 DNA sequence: TGTGCCTGGAGTAGGGGGGTTGTGTACAATGAGCAGTTCTTC.

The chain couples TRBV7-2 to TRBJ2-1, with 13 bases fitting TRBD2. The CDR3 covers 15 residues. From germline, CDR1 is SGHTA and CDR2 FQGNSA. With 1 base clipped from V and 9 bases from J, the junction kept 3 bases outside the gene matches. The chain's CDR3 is CASSLGLAGGREQFF. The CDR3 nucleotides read TGTGCCAGCAGCTTAGGACTAGCGGGAGGTCGTGAGCAGTTCTTC. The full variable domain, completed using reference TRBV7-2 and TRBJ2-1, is GAGVSQSPSNKVTEKGKDVELRCDPISGHTALYWYRQSLGQGLEFLIYFQGNSAPDKSGLPSDRFSAERTGGSVSTLTIQRTQQEDSAVYLCASSLGLAGGREQFFGPGTRLTVL.

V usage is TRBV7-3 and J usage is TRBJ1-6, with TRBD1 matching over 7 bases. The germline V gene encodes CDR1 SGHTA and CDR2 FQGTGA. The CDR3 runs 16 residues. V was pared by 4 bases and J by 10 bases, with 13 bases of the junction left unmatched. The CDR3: CASSSRNRGSDSPLHF. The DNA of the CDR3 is TGTGCCAGCAGCTCCAGAAACAGGGGATCCGACTCACCCCTCCACTTT.

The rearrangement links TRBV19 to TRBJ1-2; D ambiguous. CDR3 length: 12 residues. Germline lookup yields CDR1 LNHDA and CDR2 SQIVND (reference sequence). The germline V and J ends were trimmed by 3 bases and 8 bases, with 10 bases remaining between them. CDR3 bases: TGTGCCAGTAGTATCGAGTGGGGAGGCTACACCTTC. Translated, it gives CASSIEWGGYTF.

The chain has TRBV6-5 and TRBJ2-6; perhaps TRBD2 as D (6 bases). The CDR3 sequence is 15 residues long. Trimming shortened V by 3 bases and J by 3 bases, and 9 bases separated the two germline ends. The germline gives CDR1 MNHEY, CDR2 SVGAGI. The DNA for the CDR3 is TGTGCCAGCAGTTATGGGGGGTTTGGGGCCAACGTCCTGACTTTC. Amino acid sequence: CASSYGGFGANVLTF.